This TCR beta chain was retrieved from a study of beta chain features in type 1 diabetes. Study results and limitations: A moderate, significant TCRB CDR3 shortening appeared in type 1 diabetes across four CD4+ subsets.

As every portion of the isolated RNA was reverse transcribed, the sequencing read expressed TCRB transcripts. Libraries were prepared by immunoSEQ multiplex PCR; TCRdb keeps only in-frame clonotypes and omits some of them. Among some 200,000 clones listed, around 15% were seen once. The CDR3 covers 16 residues. CDR1 MGHDK and CDR2 SYGVNS come from the germline V gene. J was trimmed by 4 bases and V by 3 bases; bases with no gene match: 8. To note about this clone: The target antigen is unknown.

The chain is built from TRBV25-1 and TRBJ2-3; TRBD1 matches at 9 bases. The sequence was collected from a man aged 25 to 45 with type 1 diabetes. Input material: naive CD4+ T cells from blood. CDR3 protein: CASSDWGTGPPDTQYF. CDR3 DNA sequence: TGTGCCAGCAGTGACTGGGGGACAGGGCCTCCAGATACGCAGTATTTT.